This TCR beta chain was recorded in a study of blood T cell repertoires in COVID-19. Study processing details: For nucleated cells, counts were estimated from reference gene primer amplification. Profiling relied on immunoSEQ multiplex PCR, and the TCRdb table lists in-frame clones only, not all of them. Clonal size and the V and J genes are those of that table, whereas D and trimming came from the DNA. The table has roughly 120,000 clones, 85% to 90% seen once. Trimming removed 5 bases from V and 7 bases from J; junction bases left unmatched: 10. This CDR3 contains 15 residues. Per the germline V gene, CDR1 is SGHTA and CDR2 is FQGNSA.

The sequence was collected from a man between 65 and 85 years old who had recovered from COVID-19. Source material: peripheral blood. The rearrangement uses TRBV7-2 and TRBJ1-5; the match to TRBD1 covers 8 bases. DNA of the CDR3: TGTGCCAGCAGCGCAACAGGGGGAAAATGGCAGCCCCAGCATTTT. It codes for CASSATGGKWQPQHF.